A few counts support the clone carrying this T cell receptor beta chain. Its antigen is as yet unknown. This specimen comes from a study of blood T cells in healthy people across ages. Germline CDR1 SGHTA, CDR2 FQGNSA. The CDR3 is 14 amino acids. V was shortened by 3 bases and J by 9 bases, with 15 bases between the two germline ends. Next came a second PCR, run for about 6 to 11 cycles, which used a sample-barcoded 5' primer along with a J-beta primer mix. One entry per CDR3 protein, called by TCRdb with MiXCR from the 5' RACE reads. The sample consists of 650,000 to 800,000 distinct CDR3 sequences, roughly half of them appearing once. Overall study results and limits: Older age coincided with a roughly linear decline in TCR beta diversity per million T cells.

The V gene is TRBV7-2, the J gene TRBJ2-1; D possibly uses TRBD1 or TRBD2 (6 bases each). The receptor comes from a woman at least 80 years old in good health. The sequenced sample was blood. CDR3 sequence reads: CASSLGGQQTEQFF. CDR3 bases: TGTGCCAGCAGCTTGGGGGGACAACAAACTGAGCAGTTCTTC.